The 5 T cell receptor beta chains listed next were all sequenced from one sample in a study of control samples from healthy donors and cancer patients. TCRdb's copy holds only in-frame clones and misses some; the assay was immunoSEQ multiplex PCR. The sample carries roughly 180,000 clones, about 90% recorded once. Sequenced input: blood. Receptors were obtained from a woman aged 40 to 49 in good health.

The V and J genes are TRBV15 and TRBJ2-7, with no clear D. The germline gives CDR1 LNHNV, CDR2 YYDKDF (reference sequence). The V and J ends lost 0 bases and 3 bases respectively, with 6 bases between them. CDR3 length equals 13 residues. CDR3 in amino acids: CATSRDQVYEQYF. The CDR3 nucleotides are TGTGCCACCAGCAGAGATCAGGTCTACGAGCAGTACTTC.

This chain connects TRBV20-1 to TRBJ2-1, with D possibly matching TRBD2 (6 bases). Trimming cost V 3 bases and J 8 bases, with 20 bases left between them. The germline V gene encodes CDR1 DFQATT and CDR2 SNEGSKA (reference sequence). This CDR3 contains 15 residues. The CDR3 is CSASSSSAVRDEQFF. CDR3 DNA sequence: TGCAGTGCTAGTTCCTCTAGCGCGGTTAGGGATGAGCAGTTCTTC.

On this clone: Different DNA sequences within this sample yield the same CDR3. This chain uses TRBV6-5 with TRBJ2-1, with D possibly being TRBD1 (5 bases). V lost 0 bases, J lost 1 base, and 7 bases lay in between. This CDR3 region has 15 residues. Germline CDR1 is MNHEY and CDR2 is SVGAGI. CDR3 DNA sequence: TGTGCCAGCAGTTACTCAAGGGGATCCTACAATGAGCAGTTCTTC. Its protein product is CASSYSRGSYNEQFF.

This clone appeared a single time. The rearrangement links TRBV19 to TRBJ1-2; possibly TRBD1 for D (6 bases). Trimming stripped 4 bases from V and 8 bases from J, with 17 bases between. CDR3 length equals 14 residues. Per germline, CDR1 LNHDA and CDR2 SQIVND (reference sequence). The CDR3 is CASSTPGALGGYTF. The CDR3 nucleotides are TGTGCCAGTAGTACCCCAGGGGCCCTAGGGGGCTACACCTTC.

The gene calls are TRBV4-1 and TRBJ2-1, with D perhaps matching TRBD1 or TRBD2 (5 bases each). Trimming pared 2 bases from V and 6 bases from J, leaving 20 bases between. The germline gives CDR1 MGHRA, CDR2 YSYEKL. CDR3 size: 17 residues. As DNA, the CDR3 is TGCGCCAGCAGCCAACAAGATTTGGCAGGGAGTAGCAATGAGCAGTTCTTC. As protein: CASSQQDLAGSSNEQFF.